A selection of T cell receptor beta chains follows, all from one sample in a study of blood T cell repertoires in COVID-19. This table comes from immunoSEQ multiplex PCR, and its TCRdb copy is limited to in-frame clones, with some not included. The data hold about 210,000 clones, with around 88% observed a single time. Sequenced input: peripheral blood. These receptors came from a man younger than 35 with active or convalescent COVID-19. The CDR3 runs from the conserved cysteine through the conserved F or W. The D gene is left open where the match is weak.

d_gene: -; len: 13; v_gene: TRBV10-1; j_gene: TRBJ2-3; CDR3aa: CATRTGFADTQYF; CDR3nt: TGCGCCACCAGAACAGGGTTCGCAGATACGCAGTATTTT
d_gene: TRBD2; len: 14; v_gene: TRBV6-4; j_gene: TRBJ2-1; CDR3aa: CASSGSGSLNEQFF; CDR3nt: TGTGCCAGCAGTGGAAGCGGGAGCCTAAATGAGCAGTTCTTC
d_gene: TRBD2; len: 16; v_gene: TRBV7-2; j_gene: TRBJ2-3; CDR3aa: CASSFGPAGGSDTQYF; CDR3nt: TGTGCCAGCAGCTTTGGTCCTGCGGGAGGGTCAGATACGCAGTATTTT
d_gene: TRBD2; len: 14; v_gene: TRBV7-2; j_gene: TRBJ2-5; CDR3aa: CASRPGLAWETQYF; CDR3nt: TGTGCCAGCAGGCCGGGACTAGCGTGGGAGACCCAGTACTTC
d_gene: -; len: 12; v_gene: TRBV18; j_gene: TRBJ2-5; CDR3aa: CASSRSIETQYF; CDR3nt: TGTGCCAGCTCACGAAGCATAGAGACCCAGTACTTC
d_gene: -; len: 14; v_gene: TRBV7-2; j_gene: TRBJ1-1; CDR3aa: CASSLAWVAAEAFF; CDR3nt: TGTGCCAGCAGCTTAGCGTGGGTCGCGGCTGAAGCTTTCTTT
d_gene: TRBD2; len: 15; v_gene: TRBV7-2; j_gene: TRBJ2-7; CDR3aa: CASTSQQAGGGEQYF; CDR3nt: TGTGCCAGCACCTCCCAACAGGCGGGAGGGGGCGAGCAGTACTTC
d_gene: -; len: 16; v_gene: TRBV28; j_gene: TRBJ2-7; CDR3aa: CASSLTSSALSYEQYF; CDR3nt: TGTGCCAGCAGTCTGACCTCTAGCGCTCTCTCCTACGAGCAGTACTTC
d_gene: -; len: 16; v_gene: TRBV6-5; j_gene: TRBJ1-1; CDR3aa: CASSYSPGQMNTEAFF; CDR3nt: TGTGCCAGCAGTTACTCACCGGGACAAATGAACACTGAAGCTTTCTTT
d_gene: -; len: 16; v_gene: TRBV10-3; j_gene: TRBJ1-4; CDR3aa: CAISGSAGNTNEKLFF; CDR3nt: TGTGCCATCAGTGGATCCGCAGGGAACACTAATGAAAAACTGTTTTTT
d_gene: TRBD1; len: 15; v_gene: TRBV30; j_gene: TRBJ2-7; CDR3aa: CAWSPIRDRVYEQYF; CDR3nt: TGTGCCTGGAGCCCCATTCGGGACAGGGTATACGAGCAGTACTTC
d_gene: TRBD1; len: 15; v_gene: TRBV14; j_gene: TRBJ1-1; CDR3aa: CASSHRQGLNTEAFF; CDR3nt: TGTGCCAGCAGCCATAGACAGGGGCTGAACACTGAAGCTTTCTTT
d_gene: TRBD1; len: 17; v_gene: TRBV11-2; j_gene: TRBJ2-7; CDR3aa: CASSLEGIGQASYEQYF; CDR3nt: TGTGCCAGCAGCTTAGAAGGTATTGGACAGGCTAGCTACGAGCAGTACTTC
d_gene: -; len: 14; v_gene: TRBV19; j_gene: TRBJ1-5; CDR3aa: CASSKAGPDQPQHF; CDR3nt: TGTGCCAGTAGTAAGGCAGGCCCTGATCAGCCCCAGCATTTT
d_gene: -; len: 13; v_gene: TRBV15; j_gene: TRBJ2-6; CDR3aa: CATRASGANVLTF; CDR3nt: TGTGCCACCAGGGCCTCTGGGGCCAACGTCCTGACTTTC